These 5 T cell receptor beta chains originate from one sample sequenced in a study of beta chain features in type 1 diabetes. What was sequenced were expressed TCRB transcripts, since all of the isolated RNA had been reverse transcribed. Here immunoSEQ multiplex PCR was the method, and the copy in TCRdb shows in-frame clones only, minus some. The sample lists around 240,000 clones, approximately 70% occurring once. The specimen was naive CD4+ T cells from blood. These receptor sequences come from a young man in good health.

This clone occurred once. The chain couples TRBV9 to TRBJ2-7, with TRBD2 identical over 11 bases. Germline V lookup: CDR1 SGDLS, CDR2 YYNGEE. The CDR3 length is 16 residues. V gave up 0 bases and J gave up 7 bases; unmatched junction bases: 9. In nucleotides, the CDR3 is TGTGCCAGCAGCGTAGCTGCTAGCGGGGGGCAGGGGGAGCAGTACTTC. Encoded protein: CASSVAASGGQGEQYF. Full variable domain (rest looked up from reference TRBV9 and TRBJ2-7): DSGVTQTPKHLITATGQRVTLRCSPRSGDLSVYWYQQSLDQGLQFLIQYYNGEERAKGNILERFSAQQFPDLHSELNLSSLELGDSALYFCASSVAASGGQGEQYFGPGTRLTVT.

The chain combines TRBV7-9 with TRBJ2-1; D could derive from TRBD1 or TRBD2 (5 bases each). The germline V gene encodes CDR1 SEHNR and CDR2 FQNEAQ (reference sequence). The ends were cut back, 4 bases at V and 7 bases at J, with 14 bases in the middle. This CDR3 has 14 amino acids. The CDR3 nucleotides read TGTGCCAGCAGCTCCCTTGGGGGAGAGAATGAGCAGTTCTTC. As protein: CASSSLGGENEQFF.

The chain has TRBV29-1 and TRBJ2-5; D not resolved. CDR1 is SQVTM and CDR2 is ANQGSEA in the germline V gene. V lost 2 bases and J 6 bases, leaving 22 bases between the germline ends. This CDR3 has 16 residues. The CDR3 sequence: CSVEFRVVRSRQTQYF. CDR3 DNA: TGCAGCGTTGAATTTCGGGTGGTACGTTCTAGGCAGACCCAGTACTTC.

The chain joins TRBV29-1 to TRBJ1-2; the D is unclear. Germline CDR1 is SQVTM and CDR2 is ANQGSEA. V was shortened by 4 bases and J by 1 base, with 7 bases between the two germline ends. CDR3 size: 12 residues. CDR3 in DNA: TGCAGCGTTGGATCGGGTAACTATGGCTACACCTTC. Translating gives CSVGSGNYGYTF.

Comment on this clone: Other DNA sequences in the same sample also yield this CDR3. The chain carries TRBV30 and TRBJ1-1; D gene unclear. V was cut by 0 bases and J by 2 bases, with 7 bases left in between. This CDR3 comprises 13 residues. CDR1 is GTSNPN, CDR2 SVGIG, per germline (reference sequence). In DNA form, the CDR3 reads TGTGCCTGGAGTGTCCAGACCAACACTGAAGCTTTCTTT. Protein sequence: CAWSVQTNTEAFF.